This T cell receptor beta chain was identified in a study of shared clonotypes between healthy human individuals. Trimming left V 4 bases short and J 12 bases short, with 19 bases between. This CDR3 contains 13 residues. Germline loops: CDR1 SGHRS, CDR2 YFSETQ. In the original processing: Filtering differed for immunoSEQ, which gave only junction sequences without quality scores. Sequencing used immunoSEQ multiplex PCR; TCRdb keeps in-frame clones, though not all of them. D and trimming were read from the DNA, whereas the V and J calls and clone size are those reported in that table. This repertoire shows a few million clones, approximately 90% found once; its top ten account for 0.37%.

V usage is TRBV5-1 and J usage is TRBJ1-1; no definite D call. This sequence originates from a man aged 18 to 30 in good health. Some clones in this sample may be carry-over from other donors' samples. The sample was naive CD4+ T cells from PBMCs. The subset was: CD45RA+ positively selected. In nucleotides, the CDR3 is TGCGCCAGCAGCGCCGGACGGCTCACCCCACCTTTCTTT. Its protein product is CASSAGRLTPPFF.